The entry below gives a single T cell receptor beta chain sequence along with its context. Its antigen is unidentified. The data belong to a study of OX40 agonist ivuxolimab in advanced cancers. Study-level information: Patients achieving partial responses numbered three: one hepatocellular carcinoma case and two cutaneous melanoma cases.

Data came from immunoSEQ multiplex PCR; TCRdb stores just in-frame clones and leaves some out. Among under 100,000 clones listed, roughly 90% were seen once. Whole-study findings and limits: CD8+ T cells averaged more expanded clones than CD4+.

Anyone with autoimmune disease history or systemic immunosuppression was excluded. Trimming pared 4 bases from V and 4 bases from J, leaving 8 bases between. CDR1 and CDR2 (germline): SGHRS, YFSETQ. The CDR3 length is 12 residues. This clonotype was sampled from an adult with an advanced solid tumor such as melanoma, head and neck, liver or kidney cancer. The rearrangement uses TRBV5-1 and TRBJ1-1; D not certain. The input for sequencing was CD4+ or CD8+ T cells sorted from blood, taken in a trial of the OX40 agonist ivuxolimab. CDR3 nucleotide sequence: TGCGCCAGCAGCCCTGGTTTCACTGAAGCTTTCTTT. It translates to CASSPGFTEAFF.